This T cell receptor (beta chain) appears in the sequencing data of a study of T cell repertoires in cytomegalovirus infection (dated by TCRdb to between 2018 and 2021). The study in broad terms: Recently identified HLA-C-restricted CMV epitopes, whose presentation resists viral immunomodulation, were targeted by peptide stimulations together with well-studied HLA-B-restricted epitopes. Donor HLA type was relevant to the analysis, as public TCR beta signatures indicated carriage of CMV infection together with the matching HLA type. The full study reports these points: In both this cohort and an independent roughly 350-donor cohort, the cumulative frequency of public TCR beta family members distinguished carriers of CMV infection plus the relevant HLA type. The ex vivo response was dominated by HLA-C-restricted CMV-specific TCR beta clonotypes, which also provided the single most frequent clonotype in two of eight donors.

The reads were generated on an Illumina HiSeq 1500. The raw public reads went through TCRdb reprocessing: fastp at Q25, MiXCR clone calling, in-frame beta chains kept. Every entry covers one CDR3 protein and lists the most common genes and DNA from its rows. The sample profile shows hundreds of thousands of distinct CDR3 sequences; roughly 31% of them were found once. Together, the top ten hold around an eighth of the sample. The treatment or condition label corresponds to: in vitro stimulation with specific CMV peptide epitopes to enrich CMV-specific T cells. As concerns this clonotype: Its antigen is still unknown. Per-nucleotide qualities are absent, and no much larger clonotype sits a single base away.

This receptor was obtained from a human donor in good health (CMV status not recorded). Some clones in this sample may be carry-over from other donors' samples. The input for sequencing was cultured CD8+ T cells from PBMCs, taken from culture after CMV antigen stimulation.

The DNA is TGTGCCAGCAGCCCGAGGACTAGCGGGGCGACAAGAGAGACCCAGTACTTC. Translation gives CASSPRTSGATRETQYF. In this chain, TRBV11-2 is recombined with TRBJ2-5; 12 middle bases align to TRBD2. The CDR3 covers 17 residues, taking in both the cysteine and the phenylalanine. The only DNA kept is the CDR3, 51 bases in frame from the first base. Looking up the germline V gene yields CDR1 SGHAT and CDR2 FQNNGV. Germline trimming amounts to 5 bases on V and 4 bases on J, with 11 as the count of junction bases outside the gene matches.